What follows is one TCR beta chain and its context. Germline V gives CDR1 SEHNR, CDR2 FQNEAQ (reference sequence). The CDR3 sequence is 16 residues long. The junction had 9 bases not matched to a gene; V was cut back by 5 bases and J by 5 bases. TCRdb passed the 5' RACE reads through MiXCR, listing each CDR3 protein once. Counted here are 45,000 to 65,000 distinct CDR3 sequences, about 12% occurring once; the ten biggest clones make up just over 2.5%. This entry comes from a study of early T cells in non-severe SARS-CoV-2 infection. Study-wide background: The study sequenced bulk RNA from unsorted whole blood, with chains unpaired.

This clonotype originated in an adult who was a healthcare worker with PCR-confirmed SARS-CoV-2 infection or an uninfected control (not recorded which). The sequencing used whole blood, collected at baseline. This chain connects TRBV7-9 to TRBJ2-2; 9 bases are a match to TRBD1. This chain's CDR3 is CASSPKDRGPTGELFF. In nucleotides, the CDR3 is TGTGCCAGCAGCCCCAAGGACAGGGGACCGACCGGGGAGCTGTTTTTT.